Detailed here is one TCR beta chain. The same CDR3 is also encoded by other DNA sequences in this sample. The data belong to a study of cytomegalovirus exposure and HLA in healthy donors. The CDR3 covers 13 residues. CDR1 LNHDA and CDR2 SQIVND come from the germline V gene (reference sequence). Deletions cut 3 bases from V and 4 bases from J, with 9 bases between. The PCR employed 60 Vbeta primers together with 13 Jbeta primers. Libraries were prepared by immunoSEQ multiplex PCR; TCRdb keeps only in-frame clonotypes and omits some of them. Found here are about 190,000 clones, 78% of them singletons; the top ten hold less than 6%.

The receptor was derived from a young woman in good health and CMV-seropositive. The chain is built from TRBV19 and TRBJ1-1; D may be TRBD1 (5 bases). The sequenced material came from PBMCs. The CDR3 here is CASSIVQGTEAFF. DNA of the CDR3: TGTGCCAGTAGTATCGTTCAGGGCACTGAAGCTTTCTTT.